The clone carrying this T cell receptor (beta chain) was found a few times. The antigen is undetermined. The sample is drawn from a study of T-cell reconstitution after alpha-beta-depleted transplantation in children. Overall study results and limits: Surviving recipient T cells and intrathymic progenitors accounted for some patients' high TCRbeta diversity at day 60. Several hundred rapidly expanded clones from non-depleted graft cells reportedly supplied alpha-beta T cells about two months post-transplant. T-cell counts and diversity were attributed mostly to newly produced T cells one year after transplant.

Preparation of the TCRbeta library was carried out with unique molecular identifiers. TCRdb ran MiXCR on the PCR reads and lists one entry per CDR3 protein. This table holds 800,000 to 1,000,000 distinct CDR3 sequences, about 29% found once. CDR1 and CDR2 from the germline V gene are GTSNPN and SVGIG (reference sequence). The ends were cut back, 4 bases at V and 7 bases at J, with 9 bases in the middle. This CDR3 has 11 amino acids. Source: PBMCs, mostly from graft donor cells, taken 360 days after TCRalphabeta/CD19-depleted stem cell transplant. The TCR originated in a boy under two years old who had a stem cell transplant for SCID, so the T cells may come from the graft donor. The chain recombines TRBV30 with TRBJ2-3; no definite D call. The CDR3 sequence: CAWTVANTQYF. The DNA of the CDR3 is TGTGCCTGGACCGTGGCGAATACGCAGTATTTT.